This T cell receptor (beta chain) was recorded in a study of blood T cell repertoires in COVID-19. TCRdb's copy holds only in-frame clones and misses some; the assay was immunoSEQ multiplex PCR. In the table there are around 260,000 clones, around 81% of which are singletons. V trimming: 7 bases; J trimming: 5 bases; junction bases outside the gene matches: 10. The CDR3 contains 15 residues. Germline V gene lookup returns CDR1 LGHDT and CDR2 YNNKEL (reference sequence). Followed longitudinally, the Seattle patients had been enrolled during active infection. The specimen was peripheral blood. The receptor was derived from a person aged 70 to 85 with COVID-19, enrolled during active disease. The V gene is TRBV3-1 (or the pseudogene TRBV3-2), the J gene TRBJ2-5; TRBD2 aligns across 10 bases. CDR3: CASTKAGGRVETQYF. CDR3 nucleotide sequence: TGTGCCAGCACTAAAGCGGGGGGGAGGGTGGAGACCCAGTACTTC.